This T cell receptor beta chain was obtained from a study of CD8 T cells in ankylosing spondylitis. The study's findings and limits: Ankylosing spondylitis blood appeared to carry a characteristic TCR beta motif of roughly eight highly homologous variants. Those disease-linked clones were CD8+; they were also relatively rare in peripheral blood.

The authors made TCR beta libraries by quantitative 5'-RACE with molecular barcodes. MiXCR, applied by TCRdb to the 5' RACE reads, yields one record per CDR3 protein. The table shows 700,000 or so distinct CDR3 sequences, with about 20% occurring only once. Per the germline V gene, CDR1 is MNHEY and CDR2 is SVGEGT. The CDR3 covers 12 residues. V lost 5 bases and J lost 9; bases outside the gene matches: 3. This clonotype was found a few times. Its antigen remains unidentified. This chain joins TRBV6-2 or TRBV6-3 and TRBJ1-4, with TRBD1 matching 7 bases. The sample consisted of blood, either unsorted or a sorted T cell fraction (not recorded which). The sequence came from a male donor with ankylosing spondylitis. The CDR3 region has the DNA TGTGCCAGCAGTAGGGGGCCGAAAAAACTGTTTTTT. Translated: CASSRGPKKLFF.